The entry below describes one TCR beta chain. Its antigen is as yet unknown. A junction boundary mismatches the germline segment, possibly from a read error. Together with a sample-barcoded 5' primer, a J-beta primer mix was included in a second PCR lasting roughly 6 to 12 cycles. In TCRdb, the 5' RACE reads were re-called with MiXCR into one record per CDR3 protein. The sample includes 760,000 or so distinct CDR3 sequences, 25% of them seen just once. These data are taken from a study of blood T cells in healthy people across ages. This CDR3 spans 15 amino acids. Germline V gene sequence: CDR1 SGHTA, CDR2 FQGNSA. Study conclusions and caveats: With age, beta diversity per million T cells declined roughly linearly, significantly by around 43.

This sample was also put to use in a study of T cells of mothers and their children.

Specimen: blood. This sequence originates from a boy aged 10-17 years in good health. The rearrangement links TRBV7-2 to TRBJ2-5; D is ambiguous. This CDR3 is CAGSPQGSGVETQYF. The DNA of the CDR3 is TGTGCCGGCAGTCCCCAAGGGTCTGGGGTAGAGACCCAGTACTTC.